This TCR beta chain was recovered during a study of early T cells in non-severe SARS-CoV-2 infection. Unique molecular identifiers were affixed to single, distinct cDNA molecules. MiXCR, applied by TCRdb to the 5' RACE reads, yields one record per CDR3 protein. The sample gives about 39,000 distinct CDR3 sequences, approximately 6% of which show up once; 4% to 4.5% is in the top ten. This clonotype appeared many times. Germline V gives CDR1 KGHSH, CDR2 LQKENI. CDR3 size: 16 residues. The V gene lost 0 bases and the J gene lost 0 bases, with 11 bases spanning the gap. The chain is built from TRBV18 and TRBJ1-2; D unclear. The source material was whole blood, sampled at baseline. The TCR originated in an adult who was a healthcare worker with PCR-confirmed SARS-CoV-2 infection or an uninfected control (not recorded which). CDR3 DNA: TGTGCCAGCTCACCACCGGTAGTCCCGACTAACTATGGCTACACCTTC. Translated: CASSPPVVPTNYGYTF.